These 15 T cell receptor beta chains were all obtained from the same sample, sequenced in a study of blood T cells in healthy people across ages. Then a second PCR, running roughly 7 to 11 cycles, was carried out with a sample-barcoded 5' primer and a J-beta primer mix. Each CDR3 protein is one row after TCRdb ran MiXCR on the 5' RACE reads. The table shows 1.8 million or so distinct CDR3 sequences, with about 39% occurring only once. Sequences were obtained from blood. The origin of the receptors is a human donor in good health.

This chain joins TRBV28 and TRBJ2-7; 8 nucleotides agree with TRBD1. Trimming at V came to 6 bases and at J to 0 bases, leaving 7 bases not matched to a gene. This CDR3 has 15 residues. Per the germline V gene, CDR1 is MDHEN and CDR2 is SYDVKM. The CDR3 DNA sequence: TGTGCCAGCAGGGTGGGGGACAGGAGCTCCTACGAGCAGTACTTC. Translated: CASRVGDRSSYEQYF.

The chain has TRBV7-2 and TRBJ2-7; D gene unclear. The germline V gene encodes CDR1 SGHTA and CDR2 FQGNSA. V was trimmed by 5 bases and J by 4 bases, leaving 12 bases between them. The CDR3 is 13 residues long. The CDR3 region is CASSLRFQYEQYF. As DNA, the CDR3 is TGTGCCAGCAGCCTTAGATTCCAGTACGAGCAGTACTTC.

The chain recombines TRBV4-2 with TRBJ1-4, with TRBD1 identical over 7 bases. V was pared by 0 bases and J by 4 bases, with 8 bases of the junction left unmatched. In germline, CDR1 is LGHNA, CDR2 YNFKEQ. The CDR3 is 17 residues long. CDR3 protein: CASSQESDRAYNEKLFF. The CDR3 nucleotides read TGTGCCAGCAGCCAAGAATCCGACAGGGCCTATAATGAAAAACTGTTTTTT.

The V call is TRBV2, the J call TRBJ1-2, with a possible D match to TRBD1 (5 bases). Trimming stripped 5 bases from V and 2 bases from J, with 15 bases between. The V gene's germline CDR1 is SNHLY and CDR2 FYNNEI. The CDR3 totals 15 residues. The CDR3 sequence: CASSLTDQNNYGYTF. CDR3 bases: TGTGCCAGCAGTCTGACAGATCAGAACAACTATGGCTACACCTTC.

CDR3 protein: CASSLARGPGSLYEQYF. The CDR3 bases are TGTGCCAGCAGCTTAGCTCGGGGGCCAGGTAGTCTATACGAGCAGTACTTC. The V gene is TRBV11-3, the J gene TRBJ2-7; TRBD1 or TRBD2 may be the D gene (6 bases each). V lost 1 base and J lost 4, with 20 bases in between. The CDR3 is made up of 17 amino acids. From germline, CDR1 is SGHNT and CDR2 YENEEA.

Many counts were recorded for this clonotype. The chain combines TRBV24-1 with TRBJ2-1; 7 nucleotides match TRBD2. CDR3 length: 12 residues. Trimming cost V 7 bases and J 8 bases; bases outside gene matches: 4. Germline CDR1 and CDR2: KGHDR and SFDVKD. CDR3 region: CATRGLVDEQFF. CDR3 in DNA: TGTGCCACCAGAGGACTAGTCGATGAGCAGTTCTTC.

The chain links TRBV29-1 to TRBJ1-2; D not certain. Germline-derived CDR1 and CDR2 are SQVTM and ANQGSEA. CDR3 size: 13 residues. Trimming left V 4 bases short and J 4 bases short, with 13 bases between. CDR3 sequence: CSVAEGFTYGYTF. CDR3 nucleotides: TGCAGCGTTGCCGAGGGTTTTACCTATGGCTACACCTTC. Full variable domain (remainder filled in from reference TRBV29-1 and TRBJ1-2): SAVISQKPSRDICQRGTSLTIQCQVDSQVTMMFWYRQQPGQSLTLIATANQGSEATYESGFVIDKFPISRPNLTFSTLTVSNMSPEDSSIYLCSVAEGFTYGYTFGSGTRLTVV.

The V call is TRBV9, the J call TRBJ2-6, with unresolved D. The CDR3 length is 17 residues. Germline-derived CDR1 and CDR2 are SGDLS and YYNGEE. Trimming shortened V by 3 bases and J by 2 bases, and 15 bases separated the two germline ends. The chain's CDR3 is CASSAYPPAPGANVLTF. The CDR3 DNA is TGTGCCAGCAGCGCCTACCCTCCGGCCCCTGGGGCCAACGTCCTGACTTTC.

The rearrangement uses TRBV5-1 and TRBJ2-3, with a weak D call TRBD1 (6 bases). CDR3 length: 16 amino acids. V was clipped by 1 base and J by 3 bases, with 15 bases between them. The germline gives CDR1 SGHRS, CDR2 YFSETQ. CDR3 nucleotide sequence: TGCGCCAGCAGCTTGCCTCCGGACAGAGTTACAGATACGCAGTATTTT. Translation gives CASSLPPDRVTDTQYF. Using reference TRBV5-1 and TRBJ2-3 for the parts outside the CDR3, the full variable domain is KAGVTQTPRYLIKTRGQQVTLSCSPISGHRSVSWYQQTPGQGLQFLFEYFSETQRNKGNFPGRFSGRQFSNSRSEMNVSTLELGDSALYLCASSLPPDRVTDTQYFGPGTRLTVL.

In this sample, this clonotype turned up a few times. The V and J genes are TRBV4-3 and TRBJ2-4; 7 bases are a match to TRBD2. V dropped 0 bases and J dropped 9; count of bases not matched to a gene: 2. This CDR3 contains 13 residues. Germline lookup yields CDR1 LGHNA and CDR2 YSLEER. The CDR3 nucleotides read TGCGCCAGCAGCCAAGAGCCGGGAGGCATTCAGTACTTC. Amino acid sequence: CASSQEPGGIQYF.

Turning to this clonotype: The germline gene is not matched at one end of the junction; a read error may be the cause. The chain employs TRBV24-1 and TRBJ1-5; TRBD1 agrees at 7 bases. The CDR3 runs 14 residues. Germline assignment: CDR1 KGHDR and CDR2 SFDVKD. This chain's CDR3 is CATGQVNSNQPLHF. CDR3 DNA sequence: TGTGCCACCGGACAGGTGAATAGCAATCAGCCCCTGCATTTT.

This chain uses TRBV12-3 or TRBV12-4 with TRBJ1-2; 9 bases align to TRBD1. This CDR3 comprises 12 residues. Losses at the gene ends were 6 bases for V and 13 bases for J; bases not matched to a gene: 9. The CDR3 DNA is TGTGCCAGCAGCCCCGGGACAGGGTCGGGCACCTTC. Translated, it gives CASSPGTGSGTF.

In this sample, this clonotype turned up a few times. The CDR3 loop is CATTDDSDPSTDTQYF. As DNA, the CDR3 is TGTGCCACCACCGATGATTCAGACCCTAGCACAGATACGCAGTATTTT. The genes are TRBV15 and TRBJ2-3; D not certain. Trimming left V 7 bases short and J 0 bases short, with 17 bases between. The CDR3 loop spans 16 amino acids. CDR1 and CDR2 from the germline V gene are LNHNV and YYDKDF (reference sequence).

This clonotype was observed a handful of times. The V gene is TRBV7-8, the J gene TRBJ1-2; D is unclear. This CDR3 spans 17 amino acids. CDR1 SGHVS and CDR2 FQNEAQ come from the germline V gene. V gave up 5 bases and J gave up 2 bases, with 21 bases separating them. The DNA for the CDR3 is TGTGCCAGCAGCCCGGTGGGCGGGGTAGCTTCCAACTATGGCTACACCTTC. Translation gives CASSPVGGVASNYGYTF.

The chain couples TRBV28 to TRBJ1-1, with 8 bases fitting TRBD1. The CDR3 totals 15 residues. Germline CDR1 and CDR2: MDHEN and SYDVKM. V dropped 3 bases and J dropped 5; count of bases not matched to a gene: 8. CDR3 nucleotides: TGTGCCAGCAGTTTCTTAACAGGGGGGGAAACTGAAGCTTTCTTT. Protein product: CASSFLTGGETEAFF.